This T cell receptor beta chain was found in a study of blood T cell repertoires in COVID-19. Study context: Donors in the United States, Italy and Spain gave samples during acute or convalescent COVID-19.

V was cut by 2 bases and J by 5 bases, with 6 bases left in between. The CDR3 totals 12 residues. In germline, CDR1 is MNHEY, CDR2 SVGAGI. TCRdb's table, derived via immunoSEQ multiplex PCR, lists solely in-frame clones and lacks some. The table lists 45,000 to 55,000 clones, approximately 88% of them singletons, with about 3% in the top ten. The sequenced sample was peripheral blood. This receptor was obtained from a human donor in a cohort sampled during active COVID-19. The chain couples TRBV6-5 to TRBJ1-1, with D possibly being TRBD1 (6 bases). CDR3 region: CASSYGQTEAFF. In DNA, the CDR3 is TGTGCCAGCAGTTACGGACAGACTGAAGCTTTCTTT.